Each of the 11 T cell receptor beta chains below was sequenced from the same sample in a study of CD4 T cells in lung cancer (dated by TCRdb to between 2018 and 2020). Library preparation was by the immunoSEQ multiplex PCR assay. Held by TCRdb, this immuneACCESS table contains in-frame sequences only and omits some clones. Under half of the omission traces to an unresolved V gene where checked; the cause of the rest is unknown. The sample table lists 200 to 250 clones, less than 95% of them with a count of one. The ten largest clones take up more than 75% of the sample. Which antigens these TCRs recognize remains unknown. For more than ten days, PBMCs were stimulated with mutant 27-mer peptides together with IL21, IL7, IL15 and IL2, and afterward were restimulated with peptide-pulsed autologous B cells. Live IFNgamma-secreting T cells were sorted by cytokine capture on a FACS Aria2 after restimulation with peptide-pulsed B cells. Sorted cells were expanded for about 14 to 23 days at limiting dilution, with about 3 or 10 cells per well, using irradiated allogeneic PBMCs, phytohemagglutinin and IL2.

Sequenced input: a CD4+ T cell line or clone grown in culture. The receptors originated from a woman aged 55-75 years with non-small cell lung cancer. Some clones in this sample may be carry-over from other donors' samples.

The rearrangement joins TRBV5-1 to TRBJ2-5, with D possibly matching TRBD1 (5 bases). This CDR3 is built from 15 residues. From germline, CDR1 is SGHRS and CDR2 YFSETQ. V was cut by 4 bases and J by 5 bases, with 18 bases left in between. The CDR3 loop is CASSLLDMAGETQYF. For the CDR3, the DNA is TGCGCCAGCAGCCTACTGGACATGGCCGGGGAGACCCAGTACTTC.

As concerns this clone: The germline gene is not matched at one end of the junction; a read error may be the cause. The chain is built from TRBV10-2 and TRBJ2-3; D remains unclear. The V gene's germline CDR1 is WSHSY and CDR2 SAAADI. The CDR3 is 11 residues long. CDR3 DNA: TGTGCCAGCAGCCACACAGATACGCAGTATTTT. This sequence encodes CASSHTDTQYF.

The rearrangement joins TRBV9 to TRBJ2-7, with TRBD1 matching 7 bases. Unmatched junction bases numbered 5, after V lost 6 bases and J lost 5 bases. Germline V CDR1 and CDR2: SGDLS, YYNGEE. CDR3 length equals 12 residues. CDR3 nucleotide sequence: TGTGCCAGCAAGGGGGCCGGTGACGAGCAGTACTTC. The encoded protein is CASKGAGDEQYF. The full variable domain, rest sourced from reference TRBV9 and TRBJ2-7, is DSGVTQTPKHLITATGQRVTLRCSPRSGDLSVYWYQQSLDQGLQFLIQYYNGEERAKGNILERFSAQQFPDLHSELNLSSLELGDSALYFCASKGAGDEQYFGPGTRLTVT.

The chain links TRBV10-1 to TRBJ2-2; 10 bases fit TRBD2. This CDR3 spans 15 amino acids. V shed 4 bases and J 3 bases; nucleotides not matched to a gene: 2. The germline V gene encodes CDR1 WNHNN and CDR2 SYGVQD (reference sequence). The CDR3 spells CASSGSGGHTGELFF. CDR3 DNA sequence: TGCGCCAGCAGTGGTAGCGGGGGGCACACCGGGGAGCTGTTTTTT.

The chain links TRBV10-3 to TRBJ1-4; a possible D gene is TRBD1 (5 bases). Trimming took 0 bases from V and 8 from J, leaving 13 bases between them. Germline assignment: CDR1 ENHRY and CDR2 SYGVKD. There are 15 residues in the CDR3. The CDR3 DNA reads as TGTGCCATCAGTGAGTCAAGGGGACGAGTAGAAAAACTGTTTTTT. Amino acid sequence: CAISESRGRVEKLFF.

The chain recombines TRBV4-1 with TRBJ2-5, with D tentatively TRBD1 or TRBD2 (5 bases each). This CDR3 contains 15 residues. Germline CDR1 reads MGHRA; CDR2 reads YSYEKL. Trimming shortened V by 4 bases and J by 5 bases, and 17 bases separated the two germline ends. CDR3 DNA sequence: TGCGCCAGCAGCCCCGATTGGCAGGGACGGGAGACCCAGTACTTC. Translation: CASSPDWQGRETQYF.

This clone was counted a single time. The rearrangement links TRBV7-9 to TRBJ2-7; weak D call: TRBD1 (5 bases). Deletions cut 2 bases from V and 0 bases from J, with 8 bases between. CDR1 and CDR2 from the germline V gene are SEHNR and FQNEAQ (reference sequence). This CDR3 has 14 amino acids. The CDR3 bases are TGTGCCAGCAGCTTAACTACAGGCTCCTACGAGCAGTACTTC. It codes for CASSLTTGSYEQYF. Complete variable domain (other parts from reference TRBV7-9 and TRBJ2-7): DTGVSQNPRHKITKRGQNVTFRCDPISEHNRLYWYRQTLGQGPEFLTYFQNEAQLEKSRLLSDRFSAERPKGSFSTLEIQRTEQGDSAMYLCASSLTTGSYEQYFGPGTRLTVT.

This clone has more than one count but fewer than ten. The chain has TRBV6-5 and TRBJ1-2; D remains ambiguous. This CDR3 has 13 residues. Germline CDR1 is MNHEY and CDR2 is SVGAGI. With 0 bases removed from V and 8 bases from J, the gap between germline ends came to 10 bases. CDR3 in amino acids: CASSYSPDGGYTF. Here the CDR3 DNA reads TGTGCCAGCAGTTACTCCCCCGATGGAGGCTACACCTTC.

The chain combines TRBV28 with TRBJ1-5; maybe TRBD1 (6 bases). The germline gives CDR1 MDHEN, CDR2 SYDVKM. CDR3 length equals 15 residues. V lost 5 bases to trimming and J lost 1 base, with 12 bases between them. The CDR3 loop is CASSLGGMSNQPQHF. CDR3 sequence (DNA): TGTGCCAGCAGTCTAGGGGGGATGAGCAATCAGCCCCAGCATTTT.

The chain combines TRBV19 with TRBJ2-5, with 7 positions matching TRBD1. The CDR3 totals 14 residues. Germline V gene sequence: CDR1 LNHDA, CDR2 SQIVND (reference sequence). The V gene end was trimmed by 3 bases and the J gene end by 4 bases; junction bases not matched to a gene: 5. CDR3 in amino acids: CASSIRGQSETQYF. The CDR3 DNA reads TGTGCCAGTAGTATTCGGGGACAGTCAGAGACCCAGTACTTC. The whole variable domain, remainder taken from reference TRBV19 and TRBJ2-5, is DGGITQSPKYLFRKEGQNVTLSCEQNLNHDAMYWYRQDPGQGLRLIYYSQIVNDFQKGDIAEGYSVSREKKESFPLTVTSAQKNPTAFYLCASSIRGQSETQYFGPGTRLLVL.

In this sample, this clone is hyperexpanded. This rearrangement joins TRBV10-2 to TRBJ2-2, with TRBD2 matching over 10 bases. CDR3 length: 15 residues. V shed 4 bases, J shed 3 bases, and the junction held 2 bases outside the gene matches. CDR1 and CDR2 (germline): WSHSY, SAAADI. The CDR3 bases are TGCGCCAGCAGTGGTAGCGGGGGGCACACCGGGGAGCTGTTTTTT. Its protein is CASSGSGGHTGELFF.